This TCR beta chain was identified in a study of T cell responses to AZD1222 COVID-19 vaccine. Study summary: Second doses at about 4 or about 12 weeks were pooled.

The CDR3 runs to 16 residues. Germline V CDR1 and CDR2: LGHNA, YNFKEQ. J gave up 8 bases and V 1 base, and 8 bases lay outside the gene matches. Only in-frame clones appear in the TCRdb table, and some are missing; sequencing was by immunoSEQ multiplex PCR. Among tens of thousands of clones listed, around 84% were seen once. The genes are TRBV4-2 and TRBJ2-1; 10 bases map to TRBD2. The receptor was derived from an adult in good health. The specimen was peripheral blood, collected on day 0 of AZD1222 vaccination. The CDR3 reads CASSQARLAGVDEQFF. The CDR3, as DNA: TGTGCCAGCAGCCAAGCGAGGCTAGCGGGAGTTGATGAGCAGTTCTTC.